This TCR beta chain comes out of a study of blood T cell repertoires in COVID-19. Overall study: From the United States, Italy and Spain came samples of acute and convalescent COVID-19. PBMCs, B-cell-depleted T cells, or T cells provided the cDNA or gDNA that made up the material.

TCRdb's copy holds only in-frame clones and misses some; the assay was immunoSEQ multiplex PCR. This table has about 380,000 clones, roughly 90% appearing once. This TCR was sampled from a man in his forties with acute or convalescent COVID-19. The specimen sequenced was peripheral blood.

For the CDR3, the DNA is TGCAGTGCTCCAGGAACCTACGAGCAGTACTTC. Encoded protein: CSAPGTYEQYF. This chain links TRBV20-1 with TRBJ2-7; D gene ambiguous. V lost 5 bases, J lost 2 bases, and 7 bases lay in between. CDR3 length: 11 amino acids. The germline CDR1 and CDR2 sequences are DFQATT and SNEGSKA (reference sequence).